This TCR beta chain appears in the sequencing data of a study of T cells in Graves' hyperthyroidism and ophthalmopathy. Overall study findings and caveats: Model-based prediction identified ophthalmopathy a median around 6.7 months prior to its onset.

Ophthalmopathy patients had moderate-to-severe active disease, CAS ≥3, NOSPECS ≥4, and disease duration under 3 months. Uncontrolled infection, other autoimmune disease, pregnancy or lactation disqualified patients from enrolment. Diagnoses were made from clinical symptoms, serum measures (thyroxine and TRAb), thyroid ultrasound and orbital computed tomography. After removal of 7 bases from V and 10 bases from J, the junction contained 15 bases not matched to a gene. CDR1 and CDR2 from the germline V gene are KGHSH and LQKENI. This CDR3 spans 16 amino acids. Researchers amplified the TCR beta CDR3 regions from RNA transcripts. A set of HTBI primers served as the primers for a first-round RT-PCR of the TCR CDR3. Via MiXCR, TCRdb re-called the multiplex PCR reads, giving one row per CDR3 protein. Of around 250,000 distinct CDR3 sequences listed, 15% to 20% are singletons. This clonotype was recorded many times. The antigen is unknown.

This rearrangement joins TRBV18 to TRBJ2-1; 11 bases are a match to TRBD2. Sequences were obtained from blood. This TCR was recovered from a woman aged 18-29 years with Graves' ophthalmopathy. The DNA of the CDR3 is TGTGCCAGCTTACGGGCCGAACTAGCGGGAGTGGGGGAGCAGTTCTTC. Translation: CASLRAELAGVGEQFF. The full variable domain, completed using reference TRBV18 and TRBJ2-1, is NAGVMQNPRHLVRRRGQEARLRCSPMKGHSHVYWYRQLPEEGLKFMVYLQKENIIDESGMPKERFSAEFPKEGPSILRIQQVVRGDSAAYFCASLRAELAGVGEQFFGPGTRLTVL.